These 15 T cell receptor beta chains came from one sample sequenced in a study of T-cell memory formation after mild COVID-19. TCRdb recomputed calls from the 5' RACE reads with MiXCR, one row per CDR3 protein. The profile shows some 150,000 distinct CDR3 sequences, around 5.8% of them singletons. The sequencing input was PBMCs or a T cell subset sorted from them (not recorded which). These receptors came from an adult woman who had mild COVID-19 (a few samples of this study predate the infection). Cell type and time point are not known.

This clonotype was seen repeatedly, ten times or more. The genes are TRBV12-3 or TRBV12-4 and TRBJ1-1, with TRBD1 as a possible D gene (6 bases). The CDR3 spans 13 residues. The germline V and J ends were trimmed by 2 bases and 6 bases, with 10 bases remaining between them. The CDR3 nucleotides are TGTGCCAGCAGTTTAATGGGGGGCTCTGAAGCTTTCTTT. This sequence encodes CASSLMGGSEAFF.

The chain recombines TRBV4-2 with TRBJ1-2; D possibly corresponds to TRBD1 (5 bases). This CDR3 has 14 amino acids. Germline CDR1 LGHNA, CDR2 YNFKEQ. Trimming left V 1 base short and J 7 bases short, with 13 bases between. The CDR3: CASSQGSGAGGYTF. DNA for the CDR3: TGTGCCAGCAGCCAAGGCTCCGGGGCGGGTGGCTACACCTTC.

This clonotype was recorded a few times. The gene calls are TRBV12-3 or TRBV12-4 and TRBJ1-1; tentatively, D is TRBD1 (5 bases). Between the trimmed V and J ends, which lost 7 bases and 3 bases, there was a span of 12 bases. CDR3 size: 13 residues. The CDR3, as DNA: TGTGCCAGCAATCCGACAGACCACACTGAAGCTTTCTTT. Protein: CASNPTDHTEAFF.

This clonotype came up many times. V and J are TRBV9 and TRBJ2-1, with D hard to call. Germline-derived CDR1 and CDR2 are SGDLS and YYNGEE. Trimming stripped 0 bases from V and 0 bases from J, with 10 bases between. This CDR3 spans 16 amino acids. Here the CDR3 DNA reads TGTGCCAGCAGCGTAGCTACGAGTATCTCCTACAATGAGCAGTTCTTC. Its translation is CASSVATSISYNEQFF.

This sequence joins TRBV5-1 and TRBJ2-5; TRBD1 matches 11 bases. CDR1 SGHRS and CDR2 YFSETQ come from the germline V gene. Losses at the gene ends were 4 bases for V and 1 base for J; bases not matched to a gene: 3. CDR3 length equals 15 residues. CDR3 sequence: CASSTGQGAQETQYF. In nucleotides, the CDR3 is TGCGCCAGCAGCACCGGACAGGGGGCCCAAGAGACCCAGTACTTC.

This clonotype appeared many times. CDR3 coding DNA: TGTGCCAGCAGCTCCGGCGTTCTTAGCACAGATACGCAGTATTTT. Translation gives CASSSGVLSTDTQYF. The V gene is TRBV12-3 or TRBV12-4, the J gene TRBJ2-3; D gene unclear. This CDR3 has 15 residues. The ends were cut back, 6 bases at V and 0 bases at J, with 13 bases in the middle.

This clonotype came up many times. In DNA, the CDR3 is TGTGCCAGCAGTCTTGACATTTCCTACGAGCAGTACTTC. Its protein is CASSLDISYEQYF. The rearrangement joins TRBV6-6 to TRBJ2-7, with no clear D. Per germline, CDR1 MNHNY and CDR2 SVGAGI (reference sequence). Trimming took off 5 bases at V and 1 base at J, with 9 bases between the two ends. The CDR3 spans 13 residues.

This clonotype was recorded at least ten times. The rearrangement uses TRBV10-3 and TRBJ2-7; 8 nucleotides line up with TRBD1. Germline assignment: CDR1 ENHRY and CDR2 SYGVKD. This CDR3 contains 20 residues. Germline trimming cut 0 bases from V and 0 bases from J; bases unmatched to any gene: 16. CDR3 coding DNA: TGTGCCATCAGTGAGTCGGCTAAGGACAGGGAAGTTATCTCCTCCTACGAGCAGTACTTC. Translating gives CAISESAKDREVISSYEQYF.

This clonotype was counted a few times. J is TRBJ2-1 and V is TRBV27; tentatively, D is TRBD2 (6 bases). Trimming pared 7 bases from V and 0 bases from J, leaving 10 bases between. The germline V gene has CDR1 MNHEY and CDR2 SMNVEV (reference sequence). There are 14 residues in the CDR3. CDR3 sequence: CASKSGRSYNEQFF. The DNA for the CDR3 is TGTGCCAGCAAGAGCGGGCGCTCCTACAATGAGCAGTTCTTC.

This clonotype has a count of ten or more. The chain recombines TRBV20-1 with TRBJ2-3; D is perhaps TRBD1 (5 bases). Germline assignment: CDR1 DFQATT and CDR2 SNEGSKA (reference sequence). This CDR3 comprises 13 residues. V lost 6 bases to trimming and J lost 3 bases, with 13 bases between them. This CDR3 is CSAKGILTDTQYF. The CDR3 region has the DNA TGCAGTGCAAAGGGGATTTTGACAGATACGCAGTATTTT.

This clonotype was counted ten times or more. The V and J genes are TRBV30 and TRBJ2-1; either TRBD1 or TRBD2 may supply D (5 bases each). There are 12 residues in the CDR3. In germline, CDR1 is GTSNPN, CDR2 SVGIG (reference sequence). Deletions cut 2 bases from V and 12 bases from J, with 14 bases between. For the CDR3, the DNA is TGTGCCTGGAGTTACGGGGACCGAGGGCAGTTCTTC. Translation: CAWSYGDRGQFF.

The genes are TRBV7-9 and TRBJ2-5, with D perhaps TRBD2 (6 bases). The J call may be mistaken, given a closer DNA end match to TRBJ2-1. The CDR3 runs to 14 residues. Germline V gives CDR1 SEHNR, CDR2 FQNEAQ (reference sequence). The CDR3 DNA is TGTGCCAGCAGCCAAGTCGGGGGTTGGGATGAGCAGTTCTTC. As protein: CASSQVGGWDEQFF.

This clonotype was counted a few times. The chain employs TRBV6-1 and TRBJ2-7; D is unresolved. V gave up 8 bases and J gave up 3 bases, with 23 bases separating them. In germline, CDR1 is MNHNS, CDR2 SASEGT. CDR3 length: 16 residues. The CDR3 here is CASGQTSPYYYYEQYF. The CDR3 nucleotides are TGTGCCAGCGGGCAGACCAGCCCCTACTACTACTACGAGCAGTACTTC.

This clonotype was counted ten times or more. The rearrangement links TRBV6-2 or TRBV6-3 to TRBJ2-1, with 9 bases lining up with TRBD2. With 4 bases clipped from V and 4 bases from J, the junction kept 8 bases outside the gene matches. Germline assignment: CDR1 MNHEY and CDR2 SVGEGT. The CDR3 is 16 amino acids. The CDR3 loop reads CASSSPVAGAYNEQFF. The CDR3 DNA follows: TGTGCCAGCAGTTCCCCTGTAGCGGGAGCATACAATGAGCAGTTCTTC.

This clonotype came up many times. The gene calls are TRBV3-1 and TRBJ2-7; tentatively, D is TRBD2 (5 bases). CDR3 length equals 15 residues. From germline, CDR1 is LGHDT and CDR2 YNNKEL (reference sequence). V lost 1 base to trimming and J lost 5 bases, with 15 bases between them. In DNA form, the CDR3 reads TGTGCCAGCAGCCAAGGAGGACTGAATGGGAACGAGCAGTACTTC. Its protein is CASSQGGLNGNEQYF.